This TCR beta chain was profiled in a study of blood T cell repertoires in COVID-19. Libraries were prepared by immunoSEQ multiplex PCR; TCRdb keeps only in-frame clonotypes and omits some of them. The table records 100,000 to 150,000 clones, about four fifths of them present only once. The germline V and J ends were trimmed by 1 base and 4 bases, with 5 bases remaining between them. The CDR3 totals 13 residues. This clone was detected only once. This sequence originates from a woman between 50 and 59 years old with acute or convalescent COVID-19. Input material: peripheral blood. This rearrangement joins TRBV12-3 or TRBV12-4 to TRBJ1-5; D unclear. CDR3 region: CASSLGQNQPQHF. CDR3 nucleotide sequence: TGTGCCAGCAGTTTAGGGCAGAATCAGCCCCAGCATTTT.